The rows below give T cell receptor beta chains drawn from one sample of a study of blood T cell repertoires in COVID-19. Generated by immunoSEQ multiplex PCR, the TCRdb table keeps only in-frame clones and is missing some. This table has a few hundred thousand clones, around 89% appearing once. The source material was PBMCs or T cells enriched from blood (not recorded which). The receptors derive from a woman in her late teens or twenties who had recovered from COVID-19. CDR3s include the opening cysteine and the closing phenylalanine or tryptophan. The D gene is left open where the match is weak. The size of a clone is reported for some rows only, either as once, few or many, or as a class for expanded clones.

J gene,clone size,D gene,V gene,CDR3 protein,CDR3 DNA
TRBJ1-1,NA,TRBD1,TRBV18,CASSPTGDVMNTEAFF,TGTGCCAGCTCACCGACAGGGGATGTCATGAACACTGAAGCTTTCTTT
TRBJ1-5,many,NA,TRBV4-1,CASSPAGLTRVYSNQPQHF,TGCGCCAGCAGCCCGGCGGGCCTTACTAGGGTATATAGCAATCAGCCCCAGCATTTT
TRBJ1-1,NA,TRBD1,TRBV3-1/TRBV3-2,CASSQRTGMNTEAFF,TGTGCCAGCAGCCAAAGGACAGGGATGAACACTGAAGCTTTCTTT
TRBJ1-3,NA,NA,TRBV18,CASSVATEYSGNTIYF,TGTGCCAGCTCAGTTGCCACCGAGTACTCTGGAAACACCATATATTTT
TRBJ1-1,NA,NA,TRBV23-1,CASLTPGAGGTEAFF,TGCGCCAGCCTGACCCCAGGGGCGGGTGGCACTGAAGCTTTCTTT
TRBJ1-2,NA,TRBD1,TRBV11-3,CASSFPGGRRGYGYTF,TGTGCCAGCAGCTTTCCGGGCGGCCGCAGGGGGTATGGCTACACCTTC
TRBJ2-5,NA,TRBD2,TRBV7-9,CASSPTGLAGSPETQYF,TGTGCCAGCAGCCCTACGGGACTAGCGGGCTCCCCGGAGACCCAGTACTTC
TRBJ2-7,NA,NA,TRBV13,CASSLGRPYEQYF,TGTGCCAGCAGCTTAGGCCGTCCTTACGAGCAGTACTTC
TRBJ1-2,once,NA,TRBV2,CASSDPRNGKRGYTF,TGTGCCAGCAGTGACCCTAGGAACGGGAAACGGGGCTACACCTTC
TRBJ1-6,NA,NA,TRBV28,CASSLPGGFLYSSSYNSPLHF,TGTGCCAGCAGTTTACCTGGGGGGTTTCTTTACTCGAGCTCCTATAATTCACCCCTCCACTTT
TRBJ2-5,NA,TRBD1,TRBV18,CASSPNRGRTPREETQYF,TGTGCCAGCTCACCAAACAGGGGTCGGACCCCTCGTGAAGAGACCCAGTACTTC
TRBJ1-4,NA,TRBD1,TRBV27,CASSLNRGVNEKLFF,TGTGCCAGCAGTTTAAACAGGGGGGTTAATGAAAAACTGTTTTTT
TRBJ1-2,NA,NA,TRBV6-5,CASSYSRDFYGYTF,TGTGCCAGCAGTTACTCACGGGACTTCTATGGCTACACCTTC
TRBJ1-2,NA,NA,TRBV7-6,CASSLEENYGYTF,TGTGCCAGCAGCTTAGAGGAGAACTATGGCTACACCTTC
TRBJ1-1,NA,TRBD1,TRBV5-4,CASSLAGGANTEAFF,TGTGCCAGCAGCTTGGCAGGGGGCGCGAACACTGAAGCTTTCTTT
TRBJ2-2,NA,NA,TRBV9,CASRAAPGEANTGELFF,TGTGCCAGCAGAGCCGCCCCCGGGGAGGCGAACACCGGGGAGCTGTTTTTT
TRBJ1-2,few,NA,TRBV18,CASSLAGKNGYTF,TGTGCCAGCTCACTTGCAGGGAAGAATGGCTACACCTTC
TRBJ1-6,NA,TRBD1,TRBV7-9,CASSLQGQNNSPLHF,TGTGCCAGCAGCTTACAGGGACAGAACAATTCACCCCTCCACTTT
TRBJ1-2,NA,NA,TRBV7-2,CASSLGGGVVYGYTF,TGTGCCAGCAGCTTAGGTGGAGGGGTAGTCTATGGCTACACCTTC
TRBJ1-5,NA,TRBD1,TRBV7-2,CASSFYRGVSNQPQHF,TGTGCCAGCAGCTTCTACAGGGGGGTTAGCAATCAGCCCCAGCATTTT
TRBJ1-1,NA,NA,TRBV11-2,CASSLIESTEAFF,TGTGCCAGCAGCCTCATTGAGAGCACTGAAGCTTTCTTT
TRBJ1-5,NA,TRBD1,TRBV7-3,CASSPGQGNQPQHF,TGTGCCAGCAGCCCCGGACAGGGTAATCAGCCCCAGCATTTT
TRBJ2-7,NA,NA,TRBV7-2,CASSLDRAASRREQYF,TGTGCCAGCAGCTTAGATAGGGCGGCTAGCCGAAGGGAGCAGTACTTC
TRBJ1-1,once,TRBD1,TRBV19,CASTPLTGGGLNTEAFF,TGTGCCAGTACACCTTTGACAGGGGGCGGGTTGAACACTGAAGCTTTCTTT
TRBJ1-5,NA,NA,TRBV19,CASSSPTQDQPQHF,TGTGCCAGTAGTTCTCCTACACAGGATCAGCCCCAGCATTTT
TRBJ1-5,NA,TRBD1,TRBV5-1,CASSPQGLWNQPQHF,TGCGCCAGCAGCCCACAGGGGTTATGGAATCAGCCCCAGCATTTT
TRBJ1-1,NA,NA,TRBV21-1,CASSTWVRETLPRNTEAFF,TGTGCCAGCAGCACATGGGTGCGGGAGACACTGCCGAGAAACACTGAAGCTTTCTTT
TRBJ1-2,NA,NA,TRBV5-6,CASSLSQVNYGYTF,TGTGCCAGCAGCTTGAGCCAGGTTAACTATGGCTACACCTTC
TRBJ2-6,NA,NA,TRBV30,CAWSTGISGANVLTF,TGTGCCTGGAGTACGGGTATCTCTGGGGCCAACGTCCTGACTTTC
TRBJ2-7,NA,NA,TRBV5-5,CASSLAPGTLSYEQYF,TGTGCCAGCAGCTTGGCCCCCGGGACTCTTTCCTACGAGCAGTACTTC